This T cell receptor (beta chain) was profiled in a study of CD8 T cells in Susac syndrome. Study results and limitations: It was acknowledged in the study that its TCR sequencing and HLA analysis involved a relatively small number of individuals.

Relapsing-remitting disease, either stable or active, was present in the multiple sclerosis controls, who were treatment-naive patients. Negative isolation yielded CD4+ and CD8+ T cells, and FACS enriched TEMRA cells. About this clonotype itself: Its target is unknown.

The CDR3 covers 14 residues. CDR1 and CDR2 from the germline V gene are MRHNA and SNTAGT. V lost 4 bases and J 1 base, leaving 7 bases between the germline ends. Reverse transcription of 0.5 to 1 ug RNA was performed with random hexamers. A multiplex approach, immunoSEQ multiplex PCR, amplified TCR beta CDR3 across 54 Vbeta and 13 Jbeta. TCRdb re-called the immunoSEQ multiplex PCR reads through MiXCR, storing one row per CDR3 protein. The repertoire holds around 300,000 distinct CDR3 sequences, with about 90% as singletons. V gene TRBV6-4 combines with J gene TRBJ2-2; the D gene is possibly TRBD1 (5 bases). The clonotype comes from a human donor with multiple sclerosis. Sequences were obtained from CD4+ T cells from PBMCs. The CDR3 DNA reads TGTGCCAGCAGTGCAGGACAGAACACCGGGGAGCTGTTTTTT. Translated, it gives CASSAGQNTGELFF.